The 32 T cell receptor beta chains in this list originate from one sample, sequenced in a study of blood T cell repertoires in COVID-19. Profiling relied on immunoSEQ multiplex PCR, and the TCRdb table lists in-frame clones only, not all of them. The table has under 95,000 clones, about 89% seen once; the top ten hold just over 2.5%. What was sequenced was peripheral blood. The source of these receptors is a man between 50 and 59 years old with COVID-19, enrolled during active disease.

The chain uses TRBV4-2 and TRBJ2-3, with D unclear. Germline assignment: CDR1 LGHNA and CDR2 YNFKEQ. V was pared by 0 bases and J by 3 bases, with 7 bases between. The CDR3 totals 14 residues. Here the CDR3 DNA reads TGTGCCAGCAGCCAAGACAGATTGACAGATACGCAGTATTTT. It codes for CASSQDRLTDTQYF.

The chain carries TRBV27 and TRBJ2-2, with 7 bases matching TRBD2. Germline V gene data show CDR1 as MNHEY and CDR2 as SMNVEV (reference sequence). The trim removed 2 bases at V and 4 bases at J, leaving 4 bases unmatched. This CDR3 has 15 amino acids. In DNA form, the CDR3 reads TGTGCCAGCAGTTTAGGGGGGGGTCCCACCGGGGAGCTGTTTTTT. Translated, it gives CASSLGGGPTGELFF.

This chain connects TRBV19 to TRBJ2-1; 8 bases line up with TRBD2. The CDR3 extends over 16 amino acids. Germline lookup yields CDR1 LNHDA and CDR2 SQIVND (reference sequence). The junction had 7 bases not matched to a gene; V was cut back by 5 bases and J by 1 base. The CDR3 DNA is TGTGCCAGTAGTGGGACTAGAAGGTCTTCCTACAATGAGCAGTTCTTC. Translated, it gives CASSGTRRSSYNEQFF.

This clone has a single count. This CDR3 is CASSQSGGETQYF. DNA for the CDR3: TGTGCCAGCAGCCAGTCAGGGGGAGAGACCCAGTACTTC. This sequence joins TRBV3-1 (or the pseudogene TRBV3-2) and TRBJ2-5; 7 bases are a match to TRBD1. The CDR3 consists of 13 residues. Losses at the gene ends were 3 bases for V and 4 bases for J; bases not matched to a gene: 2. Germline V lookup: CDR1 LGHDT, CDR2 YNNKEL (reference sequence).

As DNA, the CDR3 is TGTGCCAGCAGCAAAGGGGTGGGAGCACTGTACAATGAGCAGTTCTTC. Amino acid sequence: CASSKGVGALYNEQFF. V and J are TRBV21-1 and TRBJ2-1; TRBD2, the D gene given by the table, was not confirmed from the DNA. TRBV21-1 is designated a pseudogene. The CDR3 runs 16 residues.

This clone showed up just once. V is TRBV13 and J is TRBJ1-2; 10 positions agree with TRBD1. Germline V gene lookup returns CDR1 PRHDT and CDR2 FYEKMQ (reference sequence). CDR3 length equals 15 residues. The junction had 3 bases not matched to a gene; V was cut back by 5 bases and J by 0 bases. CDR3 sequence reads: CASSLGTGANYGYTF. Written as DNA, the CDR3 is TGTGCCAGCAGCCTGGGGACAGGGGCTAACTATGGCTACACCTTC.

J is TRBJ2-4 and V is TRBV19, with 7 bases aligning to TRBD1. The length of the CDR3 is 17 residues. The germline CDR1 and CDR2 sequences are LNHDA and SQIVND (reference sequence). V lost 5 bases to trimming and J lost 1 base; unmatched junction nucleotides: 11. CDR3 sequence: CASSGLDRVGAKNIQYF. For the CDR3, the DNA is TGTGCCAGTAGTGGACTCGACAGGGTTGGGGCCAAAAACATTCAGTACTTC. Drawing the rest from reference TRBV19 and TRBJ2-4, the complete variable domain is DGGITQSPKYLFRKEGQNVTLSCEQNLNHDAMYWYRQDPGQGLRLIYYSQIVNDFQKGDIAEGYSVSREKKESFPLTVTSAQKNPTAFYLCASSGLDRVGAKNIQYFGAGTRLSVL.

This clone was seen only once. The junction differs from germline at one of its ends, possibly a read error. The genes are TRBV10-2 and TRBJ2-1; TRBD2 matches at 9 bases. Germline V gene sequence: CDR1 WSHSY, CDR2 SAAADI. The length of the CDR3 is 16 residues. This chain's CDR3 is CASSGGAGGIYNGQFF. The CDR3 DNA is TGCGCCAGCAGTGGGGGAGCGGGAGGAATCTACAATGGGCAGTTCTTC.

The gene calls are TRBV18 and TRBJ1-2, with a possible D match to TRBD1 (5 bases). Trimming stripped 2 bases from V and 2 bases from J, with 6 bases between. This CDR3 has 13 residues. From germline, CDR1 is KGHSH and CDR2 LQKENI. CDR3 nucleotides: TGTGCCAGCTCACCAGACAGAAACTATGGCTACACCTTC. It is translated as CASSPDRNYGYTF.

The chain combines TRBV4-1 with TRBJ2-5, with a possible D match to TRBD2 (6 bases). V lost 3 bases to trimming and J lost 2 bases, with 22 bases between them. In germline, CDR1 is MGHRA, CDR2 YSYEKL. The CDR3 has 18 residues. CDR3 DNA: TGCGCCAGCAGCCAGTATTGGCCGGCGCGGGGATCTCAAGAGACCCAGTACTTC. Translation: CASSQYWPARGSQETQYF.

The V gene is TRBV11-2, the J gene TRBJ2-6; D call uncertain. Trimming took off 5 bases at V and 0 bases at J, with 20 bases between the two ends. CDR3 length: 19 residues. Germline CDR1 and CDR2: SGHAT and FQNNGV. The CDR3 region is CASSPKVPSGLSGANVLTF. In nucleotides, the CDR3 is TGTGCCAGCAGCCCGAAGGTCCCATCGGGTCTCTCTGGGGCCAACGTCCTGACTTTC.

The chain has TRBV5-5 and TRBJ1-1; D is undetermined. The germline CDR1 and CDR2 sequences are SGHKS and YYEKEE (reference sequence). The CDR3 consists of 13 residues. V dropped 6 bases and J dropped 3 bases, with 12 bases sitting between them. DNA of the CDR3: TGTGCCAGCACCCTGGCAGATGACACTGAAGCTTTCTTT. Translated: CASTLADDTEAFF.

The chain links TRBV5-1 to TRBJ2-5; D gene unclear. This CDR3 has 14 residues. Trimming left V 1 base short and J 3 bases short, with 10 bases between. Germline V lookup: CDR1 SGHRS, CDR2 YFSETQ. The CDR3 sequence: CASSLHSFEETQYF. The CDR3 DNA reads as TGCGCCAGCAGCTTGCACAGCTTTGAAGAGACCCAGTACTTC.

V gene TRBV27 combines with J gene TRBJ1-3, with no clear D. Germline V gene sequence: CDR1 MNHEY, CDR2 SMNVEV (reference sequence). This CDR3 spans 13 amino acids. With 5 bases removed from V and 0 bases from J, the gap between germline ends came to 5 bases. CDR3 loop: CASSPLSGNTIYF. The CDR3 DNA follows: TGTGCCAGCAGTCCCCTCTCTGGAAACACCATATATTTT.

V and J are TRBV30 and TRBJ2-3, with D possibly matching TRBD1 (6 bases). The germline V and J ends were trimmed by 0 bases and 4 bases, with 8 bases remaining between them. CDR1 is GTSNPN, CDR2 SVGIG, per germline (reference sequence). This CDR3 spans 13 amino acids. The CDR3 DNA follows: TGTGCCTGGAGTGTTGGGGGCGCAGATACGCAGTATTTT. Translation gives CAWSVGGADTQYF.

V and J are TRBV6-1 and TRBJ1-1; a weak D match, TRBD1 (5 bases). V lost 1 base to trimming and J lost 10 bases, with 13 bases between them. Germline V gene sequence: CDR1 MNHNS, CDR2 SASEGT. The CDR3 is 13 amino acids. The DNA of the CDR3 is TGTGCCAGCAGTGAAGTAGGGGCGCGAATAGCTTTCTTT. Translated: CASSEVGARIAFF.

The V gene is TRBV6-2 or TRBV6-3, the J gene TRBJ2-7; TRBD1 is a possible D gene (5 bases). The germline gives CDR1 MNHEY, CDR2 SVGEGT. The CDR3 has 16 residues. V lost 5 bases, J lost 3 bases, and 20 bases lay in between. The CDR3 loop reads CASSLLRGTFLYEQYF. The CDR3, as DNA: TGTGCCAGCAGTCTCCTTAGGGGCACTTTTCTCTACGAGCAGTACTTC.

In DNA, the CDR3 is TGTGCCTGGAGTGTGCAAACAGGGAGCAATCAGCCCCAGCATTTT. Amino acid sequence: CAWSVQTGSNQPQHF. V usage is TRBV30 and J usage is TRBJ1-5, with a weak D call TRBD1 (6 bases). The CDR3 has 15 amino acids. Trimming took off 0 bases at V and 1 base at J, with 10 bases between the two ends. Germline V gives CDR1 GTSNPN, CDR2 SVGIG (reference sequence).

The chain links TRBV5-5 to TRBJ1-1; a weak D match, TRBD1 (5 bases). The V end lost 0 bases, the J end lost 8 bases, and 14 bases lay between the germline ends. CDR3 size: 14 residues. Per the germline V gene, CDR1 is SGHKS and CDR2 is YYEKEE (reference sequence). CDR3 loop: CASSLEFRVFEAFF. The DNA of the CDR3 is TGTGCCAGCAGCTTGGAGTTCAGGGTTTTCGAAGCTTTCTTT. The whole variable domain, filled in from reference TRBV5-5 and TRBJ1-1, reads DAGVTQSPTHLIKTRGQQVTLRCSPISGHKSVSWYQQVLGQGPQFIFQYYEKEERGRGNFPDRFSARQFPNYSSELNVNALLLGDSALYLCASSLEFRVFEAFFGQGTRLTVV.

The chain uses TRBV18 and TRBJ2-1; possibly TRBD2 for D (7 bases). Trimming removed 2 bases from V and 5 bases from J, with 10 bases in between. The CDR3 sequence is 14 residues long. The germline gives CDR1 KGHSH, CDR2 LQKENI. Written as DNA, the CDR3 is TGTGCCAGCTCACCAGGGGGGGCCAACAATGAGCAGTTCTTC. Its protein product is CASSPGGANNEQFF.

This clone appeared a single time. The chain couples TRBV6-1 to TRBJ2-7; tentative D call: TRBD2 (6 bases). Germline values: CDR1 MNHNS, CDR2 SASEGT. The ends were cut back, 2 bases at V and 1 base at J, with 9 bases in the middle. CDR3 length equals 14 residues. CDR3 coding DNA: TGTGCCAGCAGTGAATCGGACTATTCCTACGAGCAGTACGTC. Translating gives CASSESDYSYEQYV.

The chain has TRBV5-6 and TRBJ1-1; 11 bases map to TRBD1. V was clipped by 0 bases and J by 0 bases; unmatched bases: 7. The germline V gene has CDR1 SGHDT and CDR2 YYEEEE. The CDR3 loop spans 18 amino acids. The CDR3 here is CASSLARRTGGLNTEAFF. The CDR3 bases are TGTGCCAGCAGCTTGGCCCGTCGGACAGGGGGCCTGAACACTGAAGCTTTCTTT.

This chain connects TRBV19 to TRBJ1-5, with 8 bases lining up with TRBD1. CDR3 length equals 15 residues. The V segment lost 3 bases and the J segment 3 bases; nucleotides outside the gene matches: 4. CDR1 is LNHDA, CDR2 SQIVND, per germline (reference sequence). The CDR3 here is CASSMETGVNQPQHF. The CDR3 nucleotides are TGTGCCAGTAGTATGGAGACAGGGGTCAATCAGCCCCAGCATTTT. Complete variable domain (other parts from reference TRBV19 and TRBJ1-5): DGGITQSPKYLFRKEGQNVTLSCEQNLNHDAMYWYRQDPGQGLRLIYYSQIVNDFQKGDIAEGYSVSREKKESFPLTVTSAQKNPTAFYLCASSMETGVNQPQHFGDGTRLSIL.

This chain joins TRBV6-5 and TRBJ2-7; perhaps TRBD2 as D (6 bases). The CDR3 contains 14 residues. V was clipped by 6 bases and J by 2 bases, with 14 bases between them. Germline CDR1 and CDR2: MNHEY and SVGAGI. The CDR3 loop is CASSRDSYTYEQYF. The CDR3 DNA is TGTGCCAGCAGCAGGGACTCCTATACCTACGAGCAGTACTTC.

The chain joins TRBV7-9 to TRBJ2-2; 9 nucleotides align to TRBD2. The length of the CDR3 is 17 residues. Trimming cost V 5 bases and J 5 bases; bases outside gene matches: 12. Per germline, CDR1 SEHNR and CDR2 FQNEAQ (reference sequence). In DNA form, the CDR3 reads TGTGCCAGCAGCCGGCACGGCGGGAGGGCAGGGACCGGGGAGCTGTTTTTT. It codes for CASSRHGGRAGTGELFF.

The chain is built from TRBV7-9 and TRBJ2-3; 7 nucleotides match TRBD1. Per the germline V gene, CDR1 is SEHNR and CDR2 is FQNEAQ (reference sequence). The CDR3 has 13 amino acids. The V and J ends lost 4 bases and 3 bases, in that order; junction bases with no gene match: 1. CDR3 in amino acids: CASSSTGTDTQYF. The CDR3 region has the DNA TGTGCCAGCAGCTCGACAGGGACAGATACGCAGTATTTT.

V is TRBV5-6 and J is TRBJ2-3; 7 nucleotides align to TRBD1. V trimming: 2 bases; J trimming: 5 bases; junction bases outside the gene matches: 8. The germline CDR1 and CDR2 sequences are SGHDT and YYEEEE. CDR3 length: 15 amino acids. The CDR3 DNA reads TGTGCCAGCAGCTTATTGACAGGGCGGAAAGATACGCAGTATTTT. Residues: CASSLLTGRKDTQYF.

The chain employs TRBV5-1 and TRBJ2-1; 7 bases are a match to TRBD2. V gave up 9 bases and J gave up 3 bases; unmatched junction bases: 3. The CDR3 totals 12 residues. CDR1 SGHRS and CDR2 YFSETQ come from the germline V gene. The CDR3 nucleotides read TGCGCCAAGACTAGCTGCTACAATGAGCAGTTCTTC. Translating it yields CAKTSCYNEQFF.

The chain is built from TRBV9 and TRBJ2-1; 10 nucleotides align to TRBD1. The CDR3 spans 16 residues. Per germline, CDR1 SGDLS and CDR2 YYNGEE. V was pared by 3 bases and J by 8 bases, with 11 bases of the junction left unmatched. In nucleotides, the CDR3 is TGTGCCAGCAGCGACTCTAGGACAGGGGGTCCATATGAGCAGTTCTTC. Protein: CASSDSRTGGPYEQFF.

The J gene is TRBJ2-2, the V gene TRBV10-3; unclear D gene. The length of the CDR3 is 13 residues. Germline V gene data show CDR1 as ENHRY and CDR2 as SYGVKD. Between the trimmed V and J ends, which lost 7 bases and 2 bases, there was a span of 8 bases. CDR3 loop: CAIKDSNTGELFF. The CDR3, as DNA: TGTGCCATCAAAGATAGCAACACCGGGGAGCTGTTTTTT.

This clone showed up just once. V and J are TRBV6-6 and TRBJ1-2, with D uncertain. CDR3 size: 11 residues. The V end was cut by 6 bases, the J end by 6 bases, with 8 bases between. Germline lookup yields CDR1 MNHNY and CDR2 SVGAGI (reference sequence). The CDR3, as DNA: TGTGCCAGCAGCTCAGAGGATGGCTACACCTTC. It specifies CASSSEDGYTF.

The chain joins TRBV2 to TRBJ1-6; a weak D match, TRBD1 (6 bases). The V gene lost 6 bases and the J gene lost 5 bases, with 14 bases spanning the gap. The length of the CDR3 is 15 residues. Germline loops: CDR1 SNHLY, CDR2 FYNNEI. CDR3 DNA sequence: TGTGCCAGCAGAGAACTCAGGGGAAATAATTCACCCCTCCACTTT. Its translation: CASRELRGNNSPLHF.